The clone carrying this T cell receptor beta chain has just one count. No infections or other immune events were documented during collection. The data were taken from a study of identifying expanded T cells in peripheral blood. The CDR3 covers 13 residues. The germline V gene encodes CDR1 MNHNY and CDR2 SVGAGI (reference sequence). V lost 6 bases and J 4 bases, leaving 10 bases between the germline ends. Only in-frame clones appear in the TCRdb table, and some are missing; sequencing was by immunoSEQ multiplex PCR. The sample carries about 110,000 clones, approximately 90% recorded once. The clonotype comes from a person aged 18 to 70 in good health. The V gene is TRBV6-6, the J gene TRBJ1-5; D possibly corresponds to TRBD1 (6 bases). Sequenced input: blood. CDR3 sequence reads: CASRYTGNQPQHF. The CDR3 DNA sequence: TGTGCCAGCAGATATACAGGGAATCAGCCCCAGCATTTT.